Presented here are 9 T cell receptor beta chains from one specimen sequenced in a study of blood T cell repertoires in COVID-19 (dated by TCRdb to the early 2020s). Libraries were constructed by the immunoSEQ multiplex PCR assay. TCRdb took this table from immuneACCESS and kept in-frame rearrangements with V and J called. Such tables lack part of the clones; where checked against another copy, unresolved V genes explain under half of the gap, and the rest is unexplained. This sample comprises approximately 270,000 clones, approximately 90% of them detected only once. About 3% of the sample comes from the top ten. Specimen: PBMCs or T cells enriched from blood (not recorded which). The receptors were gathered from a man between 40 and 49 years old who had been exposed to COVID-19.

The chain joins TRBV27 to TRBJ1-5; D unclear. Germline-derived CDR1 and CDR2 are MNHEY and SMNVEV (reference sequence). CDR3 length: 15 residues. V gave up 6 bases and J gave up 3 bases, with 15 bases separating them. For the CDR3, the DNA is TGTGCCAGCAGCCCAAGAGTTGCTATCAATCAGCCCCAGCATTTT. Amino acids: CASSPRVAINQPQHF.

The J gene is TRBJ1-1, the V gene TRBV5-4; 7 nucleotides line up with TRBD1. After removal of 4 bases from V and 5 bases from J, the junction contained 8 bases not matched to a gene. The CDR3 length is 14 residues. The germline gives CDR1 SGHNT, CDR2 YYREEE (reference sequence). DNA for the CDR3: TGTGCCAGCAGCGCAGGGGGGCGGGCGACTGAAGCTTTCTTT. It specifies CASSAGGRATEAFF. Full variable domain (remainder filled in from reference TRBV5-4 and TRBJ1-1): ETGVTQSPTHLIKTRGQQVTLRCSSQSGHNTVSWYQQALGQGPQFIFQYYREEENGRGNFPPRFSGLQFPNYSSELNVNALELDDSALYLCASSAGGRATEAFFGQGTRLTVV.

The gene calls are TRBV3-1 (or the pseudogene TRBV3-2) and TRBJ1-6, with unresolved D. This CDR3 comprises 17 residues. The ends were cut back, 0 bases at V and 7 bases at J, with 16 bases in the middle. Germline CDR1 reads LGHDT; CDR2 reads YNNKEL (reference sequence). CDR3 sequence (DNA): TGTGCCAGCAGCCAAGATTCATGGGCAGCAGCCAATTCACCCCTCCACTTT. It translates to CASSQDSWAAANSPLHF.

The genes are TRBV27 and TRBJ2-7, with D possibly TRBD1 on 6 matching bases. CDR1 is MNHEY and CDR2 is SMNVEV in the germline V gene (reference sequence). The V end was cut by 3 bases, the J end by 5 bases, with 11 bases between. The CDR3 totals 13 residues. The CDR3, as DNA: TGTGCCAGCAGTTTTACAGGGATCCACGAGCAGTACTTC. This codes for CASSFTGIHEQYF.

The chain has TRBV15 and TRBJ2-1; 10 nucleotides match TRBD1. The CDR3 runs to 17 residues. Trimming removed 1 base from V and 4 bases from J; junction bases left unmatched: 7. Germline values: CDR1 LNHNV, CDR2 YYDKDF (reference sequence). The chain's CDR3 is CATSRAPGQGLYNEQFF. The CDR3 nucleotides are TGTGCCACCAGCAGAGCCCCGGGACAGGGGTTGTACAATGAGCAGTTCTTC.

The rearrangement joins TRBV12-2 to TRBJ2-2; TRBD1 is the table's D call, not checked against the DNA. TRBV12-2 is a listed pseudogene. The CDR3 sequence is 15 residues long. CDR3 bases: TGTGCAAGTACGGGACAGGGGGCGCGGGGCGGGGAGCTGTTTTTT. Translated, it gives CASTGQGARGGELFF.

This clone was seen a single time. The V call is TRBV10-3, the J call TRBJ2-5; D might be TRBD1 (6 bases). The CDR3 runs 14 residues. Trimming took off 10 bases at V and 2 bases at J, with 17 bases between the two ends. The germline CDR1 and CDR2 sequences are ENHRY and SYGVKD. The CDR3 nucleotides are TGTGCCACCACCGCAGGGGTTGGGCAAGAGACCCAGTACTTC. Protein sequence: CATTAGVGQETQYF.

The chain links TRBV19 to TRBJ2-2, with TRBD1 matching over 10 bases. Germline V lookup: CDR1 LNHDA, CDR2 SQIVND (reference sequence). This CDR3 is 16 amino acids long. The J segment lost 8 bases and the V segment lost 7 bases, leaving 13 bases of the junction unmatched. The CDR3 loop reads CASTQSGTGEGGELFF. CDR3 in DNA: TGTGCCAGTACCCAATCCGGGACAGGGGAAGGAGGGGAGCTGTTTTTT.

CDR3 loop: CASSYGGKETQYF. The DNA for the CDR3 is TGTGCCAGCAGCTATGGGGGGAAGGAGACCCAGTACTTC. J is TRBJ2-5 and V is TRBV5-6, with TRBD2 as a possible D gene (6 bases). Germline V gives CDR1 SGHDT, CDR2 YYEEEE. Trimming shortened V by 3 bases and J by 5 bases, and 11 bases separated the two germline ends. This CDR3 is built from 13 residues.